Below, one TCR beta chain is given with its context. This specimen belongs to a study of blood T cell repertoires in COVID-19. Study at large: Researchers got acute and convalescent COVID-19 samples from the United States, Italy and Spain.

The age range of participants was about 18 to 89 years, with residence in about two dozen US areas. TCRdb's table, derived via immunoSEQ multiplex PCR, lists solely in-frame clones and lacks some. The table has 400,000 to 550,000 clones, around nine tenths seen once. The receptor was isolated from a woman between 18 and 29 years old with acute COVID-19. Sequenced: PBMCs or T cells enriched from blood (not recorded which).

CDR3 in amino acids: CASSYLAGSSYEQYF. The CDR3 nucleotides read TGTGCCAGCAGTTACCTAGCGGGGTCCTCCTACGAGCAGTACTTC. This rearrangement joins TRBV6-6 to TRBJ2-7, with TRBD2 matching over 9 bases. Germline lookup yields CDR1 MNHNY and CDR2 SVGAGI (reference sequence). There are 15 residues in the CDR3. V trimming: 2 bases; J trimming: 0 bases; junction bases outside the gene matches: 2.